These 20 T cell receptor beta chains came from one sample sequenced in a study of beta chain features in type 1 diabetes. TCRB transcripts that were expressed got sequenced, as all of the isolated RNA had been reverse transcribed. The data were produced by immunoSEQ multiplex PCR, yet TCRdb's version contains in-frame clones alone and is incomplete. The sample shows 600,000 to 650,000 clones, roughly a sixth of them seen only once. The material sequenced was naive CD4+ T cells from blood. The receptors originated from a man younger than 35 in good health.

In this sample, this clone turned up a few times. The chain combines TRBV19 with TRBJ1-2, with 9 bases identical to TRBD1. J lost 8 bases, V lost 4 bases, and 5 bases had no gene match. The length of the CDR3 is 13 residues. Germline CDR1 reads LNHDA; CDR2 reads SQIVND (reference sequence). CDR3 DNA: TGTGCCAGTAGTACCGGGACAGGGTTAGGCTACACCTTC. Encoded protein: CASSTGTGLGYTF.

This clone was observed a handful of times. The rearrangement links TRBV7-9 to TRBJ1-2, with D hard to call. Deletions cut 2 bases from V and 7 bases from J, with 11 bases between. Germline CDR1 SEHNR, CDR2 FQNEAQ (reference sequence). This CDR3 is built from 13 residues. DNA of the CDR3: TGTGCCAGCAGCTTACGAGGAAAGTTTGGCTACACCTTC. The encoded protein is CASSLRGKFGYTF.

This clone has just a few counts. The chain is built from TRBV10-3 and TRBJ2-3; 9 nucleotides line up with TRBD1. The CDR3 totals 15 residues. In germline, CDR1 is ENHRY, CDR2 SYGVKD. The J segment lost 2 bases and the V segment lost 4 bases, leaving 4 bases of the junction unmatched. For the CDR3, the DNA is TGTGCCATCAGTGGGGGACAGGGAATCACAGATACGCAGTATTTT. The encoded protein is CAISGGQGITDTQYF.

The chain employs TRBV9 and TRBJ1-6, with D uncertain. The ends were cut back, 0 bases at V and 4 bases at J, with 8 bases in the middle. Germline lookup yields CDR1 SGDLS and CDR2 YYNGEE. This CDR3 comprises 15 residues. The chain's CDR3 is CASSVETDYNSPLHF. DNA of the CDR3: TGTGCCAGCAGCGTAGAAACAGATTATAATTCACCCCTCCACTTT.

This clone was found a few times. The chain joins TRBV7-2 to TRBJ1-2; D might be TRBD1 (5 bases). The germline V gene encodes CDR1 SGHTA and CDR2 FQGNSA. CDR3 length: 16 amino acids. V lost 0 bases to trimming and J lost 1 base, with 12 bases between them. CDR3 in DNA: TGTGCCAGCAGCTTAGCGGGTGGGGCCCTTAACTATGGCTACACCTTC. It encodes CASSLAGGALNYGYTF.

The rearrangement uses TRBV5-6 and TRBJ1-3; no clear D. Per germline, CDR1 SGHDT and CDR2 YYEEEE. Trimming stripped 5 bases from V and 0 bases from J, with 15 bases between. This CDR3 contains 16 residues. CDR3 sequence: CASRSNRRNSGNTIYF. Here the CDR3 DNA reads TGTGCCAGCAGATCTAATCGACGGAACTCTGGAAACACCATATATTTT.

Only a few counts were recorded for this clone. The V and J genes are TRBV4-1 and TRBJ2-1, with 14 bases that match TRBD2. The CDR3 contains 16 residues. Germline V lookup: CDR1 MGHRA, CDR2 YSYEKL. J gave up 10 bases and V 2 bases, and 7 bases lay outside the gene matches. The CDR3 coding sequence is TGCGCCAGCAGCCAAAGGGGGGGACTAGCGGGAGTGGAGCAGTTCTTC. It translates to CASSQRGGLAGVEQFF.

In its sample, this clone was seen a few times. The genes are TRBV28 and TRBJ1-2, with unresolved D. V was cut by 6 bases and J by 0 bases, with 11 bases left in between. CDR3 length equals 14 residues. Germline values: CDR1 MDHEN, CDR2 SYDVKM. The DNA for the CDR3 is TGTGCCAGCAGCCTGGCTATTACTAACTATGGCTACACCTTC. Amino acids: CASSLAITNYGYTF.

CDR3 DNA sequence: TGTGCCAGCAGCTTAGTCTATAAGACGAGCTCTGGGGCCAACGTCCTGACTTTC. Its protein product is CASSLVYKTSSGANVLTF. This sequence joins TRBV11-2 and TRBJ2-6; D is uncertain. Germline-derived CDR1 and CDR2 are SGHAT and FQNNGV. V was clipped by 1 base and J by 0 bases, with 13 bases between them. The CDR3 extends over 18 amino acids.

The rearrangement joins TRBV7-3 to TRBJ2-1, with 9 bases aligning to TRBD1. This CDR3 comprises 18 residues. After removal of 4 bases from V and 7 bases from J, the junction contained 17 bases not matched to a gene. Germline assignment: CDR1 SGHTA and CDR2 FQGTGA. This CDR3 is CASSSVPGQGLRANEQFF. For the CDR3, the DNA is TGTGCCAGCAGCTCCGTCCCGGGACAGGGTTTAAGGGCAAATGAGCAGTTCTTC.

This clone was counted a few times. J is TRBJ2-3 and V is TRBV7-8, with D perhaps TRBD2 (6 bases). Trimming removed 7 bases from V and 4 bases from J, with 18 bases in between. CDR1 and CDR2 (germline): SGHVS, FQNEAQ. The CDR3 is made up of 15 amino acids. DNA for the CDR3: TGTGCCAGCAATCCTAGCGCCCGGGGAGCAGATACGCAGTATTTT. Translating it yields CASNPSARGADTQYF.

This clone was counted a few times. CDR3: CSVEINRSLGNTIYF. CDR3 nucleotide sequence: TGCAGCGTTGAAATAAACAGGAGCCTCGGAAACACCATATATTTT. V gene TRBV29-1 combines with J gene TRBJ1-3, with a weak D call TRBD1 (5 bases). Trimming took 2 bases from V and 4 from J, leaving 15 bases between them. This CDR3 has 15 amino acids. CDR1 is SQVTM, CDR2 ANQGSEA, per germline.

The chain joins TRBV10-3 to TRBJ1-4; TRBD1 matches at 9 bases. The length of the CDR3 is 15 residues. The ends lost 4 bases at V and 6 bases at J; junction bases unmatched: 6. CDR1 and CDR2 (germline): ENHRY, SYGVKD. Here the CDR3 reads CAISAHRGRDEKLFF. In nucleotides, the CDR3 is TGTGCCATCAGTGCGCACAGGGGGCGAGATGAAAAACTGTTTTTT.

The chain uses TRBV30 and TRBJ1-1; TRBD1 is a possible D gene (5 bases). CDR1 is GTSNPN and CDR2 is SVGIG in the germline V gene (reference sequence). Between the trimmed V and J ends, which lost 4 bases and 11 bases, there was a span of 20 bases. This CDR3 is built from 13 residues. The CDR3 protein is CAWTERGPAGAFF. CDR3 sequence (DNA): TGTGCCTGGACCGAGAGGGGTCCGGCTGGGGCTTTCTTT.

This clone was observed a few times. This chain joins TRBV10-3 and TRBJ2-7; a possible D gene is TRBD1 (5 bases). The length of the CDR3 is 15 residues. Germline V gene lookup returns CDR1 ENHRY and CDR2 SYGVKD. Deletions cut 8 bases from V and 4 bases from J, with 21 bases between. This chain's CDR3 is CAIGDRGERFYEQYF. The CDR3 DNA sequence: TGTGCCATCGGGGATAGGGGCGAACGCTTTTACGAGCAGTACTTC.

This clone was recorded a few times. The chain joins TRBV7-9 to TRBJ2-7; 12 bases are shared with TRBD1. This CDR3 has 17 residues. Germline V CDR1 and CDR2: SEHNR, FQNEAQ (reference sequence). Trimming took 1 base from V and 7 from J; bases not matched to a gene: 11. The CDR3 region has the DNA TGTGCCAGCAGCTTAGTGATACCGGGACAGGGGGCGGAAGAGCAGTACTTC. Encoded protein: CASSLVIPGQGAEEQYF.

The chain combines TRBV11-2 with TRBJ2-7; 11 nucleotides match TRBD2. This CDR3 is 13 amino acids long. J was trimmed by 4 bases and V by 6 bases; bases with no gene match: 2. CDR1 is SGHAT and CDR2 is FQNNGV in the germline V gene. CDR3 nucleotides: TGTGCCAGCAGACTAGCGGGAGTGTACGAGCAGTACTTC. Its protein is CASRLAGVYEQYF.

The table lists this clone with a few counts. V is TRBV5-1 and J is TRBJ2-3; the match to TRBD1 covers 12 bases. CDR3 length: 16 residues. Unmatched junction bases numbered 7, after V lost 4 bases and J lost 4 bases. Germline assignment: CDR1 SGHRS and CDR2 YFSETQ. The CDR3 bases are TGCGCCAGCAGCACAGCGGGACAGGGGGCCGCAGATACGCAGTATTTT. Translating gives CASSTAGQGAADTQYF.

The chain couples TRBV27 to TRBJ1-2; TRBD1 matches 7 bases. The V segment lost 7 bases and the J segment 5 bases; nucleotides outside the gene matches: 7. Germline V lookup: CDR1 MNHEY, CDR2 SMNVEV (reference sequence). The CDR3 extends over 13 amino acids. CDR3 DNA sequence: TGTGCCAGCACGAGGACAGGAGGTTATGGCTACACCTTC. This gives the protein CASTRTGGYGYTF.

This clone has a handful of counts. CDR3 sequence reads: CASSSESQGNTIYF. CDR3 DNA: TGTGCCAGCAGCTCCGAATCCCAGGGAAACACCATATATTTT. The chain employs TRBV21-1 and TRBJ1-3; TRBD1 was called by the table and not checked on the DNA. TRBV21-1 is shown as a pseudogene. This CDR3 region has 14 residues.